The T cell receptor (beta chain) under discussion was sequenced for a study of blood T cell repertoires in COVID-19 (dated by TCRdb to between 2020 and 2021). Concerning the study at large: Collaborator samples came from the United States, Italy and Spain and covered acute and convalescent phases of COVID-19. Subjects who had been exposed to COVID-19, were actively infected with it, or had recovered from it provided the deeply sampled blood TCRbeta repertoires that made up the dataset. A de-identified subject ID, COVID-19 status, age in years and sex were almost always included in the sample metadata. The prospective study material was composed of cDNA or gDNA derived from T cells, B-cell-depleted T cells, or PBMCs. Where HLA class I and class II types were available, the types were taken from metadata supplied by the sample provider, not from assay-based typing. A freely available public database, intended as a resource for researchers studying the immune response to SARS-CoV-2, is where the repertoires were released. Samples were obtained from the ongoing ImmuneRACE study (first 160 participants) and from some 1,200 subjects provided by 6 global collaborators.

The immunoSEQ Assay, a bias-controlled multiplex PCR, was used to amplify TCRbeta CDR3 regions from genomic DNA. The authors processed their data as follows. The number of nucleated cells in each sample was estimated from the amplification of reference gene primers within the assay. To quantify the absolute abundance of each unique TCRbeta CDR3 rearrangement, sequence reads were collapsed and filtered. For each sample, productive Simpson clonality was calculated as the square root of Simpson's diversity index across productive rearrangements. In its TCRdb copy, this immuneACCESS table keeps in-frame sequences only and misses some clones. Where compared with another copy, unresolved V genes explain less than half of these, and the others have no known cause. V and J calls and clone size are as listed in that table; D and trimming were resolved from the DNA. The sample table shows tens of thousands of clones, and less than 95% are seen once. Jointly, the top ten make up 4.5% to 5.5% of the sample.

For this clone: The antigen it recognizes is unknown. No quality values exist for individual bases; no much larger clone is one base distant.

The study at large found these results: The quantity of clinical and demographic metadata differed by source and by participant and was supplied without curation.

Each collaborating institution followed its own protocols to collect whole blood in K2EDTA tubes. For TCRbeta analysis, collaborators shipped samples as frozen whole blood, isolated PBMCs, or DNA extracted from either of those sample types. The CDR3 holds 15 amino acids from the cysteine to the phenylalanine. The DNA shown is the 45-base CDR3, in frame from base 1. The germline V gene (reference sequence) gives CDR1 as LNHDA and CDR2 as SQIVND. V is cut back by 3 bases and J by 12 bases, with 10 bases in the junction unmatched. Sequencing was performed on peripheral blood. This chain joins TRBV19 to TRBJ2-1, and 11 junction bases match TRBD2. This receptor was obtained from a human donor in a cohort sampled during active COVID-19. The sequence in DNA is TGTGCCAGTAGTATTATCACTAGCGGGGGACGGGGGCAGTTCTTC. Translation gives CASSIITSGGRGQFF.